The next 4 T cell receptor beta chains were all read from a single sample in a study of regulatory T cells in long-lasting Graves disease. Time point here: persistent/refractory GD, antithyroid drugs over 5 years with positive TRAb. The TCR library was made from RNA extracted from PBMCs. Arm-PCR of CDR3 regions with iRepertoire HTBI primers generated TCR beta libraries. Via MiXCR, TCRdb re-called the multiplex PCR reads, giving one row per CDR3 protein. The sample comprises about 430,000 distinct CDR3 sequences, roughly a fifth of which are singletons, and around 15% rests with the top ten. Specimen: peripheral blood mononuclear cells (PBMCs), collected when the disease was refractory, from a patient treated with antithyroid drugs. These receptor sequences come from a female donor with Graves disease.

This clonotype turned up a few times. The rearrangement joins TRBV6-2 or TRBV6-3 to TRBJ2-2; D remains unclear. CDR3 length: 15 residues. Trimming cost V 2 bases and J 7 bases, with 14 bases left between them. Germline V lookup: CDR1 MNHEY, CDR2 SVGEGT. The CDR3 coding sequence is TGTGCCAGCAGTTACGGGTCTCGACGAGGCGGGGAGCTGTTTTTT. This encodes CASSYGSRRGGELFF.

This clonotype was seen a few times. This rearrangement joins TRBV6-2 or TRBV6-3 to TRBJ1-5; D possibly corresponds to TRBD1 (6 bases). The CDR3 spans 14 residues. The V gene lost 6 bases and the J gene lost 6 bases, with 15 bases spanning the gap. Germline lookup yields CDR1 MNHEY and CDR2 SVGEGT. DNA of the CDR3: TGTGCCAGCAGCCGACAGGTTTCAGGTCAGCCCCAGCATTTT. Encoded protein: CASSRQVSGQPQHF.

The table lists this clonotype with a few counts. The chain combines TRBV20-1 with TRBJ1-2, with D hard to call. Germline V lookup: CDR1 DFQATT, CDR2 SNEGSKA (reference sequence). This CDR3 contains 13 residues. V lost 2 bases and J lost 0, with 7 bases in between. The CDR3 coding sequence is TGCAGTGCTAGAATTGGGTCTAACTATGGCTACACCTTC. This sequence encodes CSARIGSNYGYTF.

This clonotype was seen at least ten times. The J gene is TRBJ2-7, the V gene TRBV28, with no clear D. The CDR3 runs to 12 residues. Trimming removed 5 bases at V and 7 bases at J, with 12 bases between. Germline-derived CDR1 and CDR2 are MDHEN and SYDVKM. DNA of the CDR3: TGTGCCAGCAGTCGAGCAAGGTGGGAGCAGTACTTC. Its protein is CASSRARWEQYF. Full variable domain (remainder filled in from reference TRBV28 and TRBJ2-7): DVKVTQSSRYLVKRTGEKVFLECVQDMDHENMFWYRQDPGLGLRLIYFSYDVKMKEKGDIPEGYSVSREKKERFSLILESASTNQTSMYLCASSRARWEQYFGPGTRLTVT.